The present T cell receptor beta chain was sequenced within a study of T-cell memory formation after mild COVID-19. Overall study findings and caveats: Second-wave clones with a day 37 peak had unconfirmed SARS-CoV-2 specificity. CD4/CD8 balance held among clones contracting day 15 to 85, and later expanders leaned CD4+. The study found contracting CD4+ clones mainly in CM and EM and contracting CD8+ clones in EMRA.

About this clonotype: As yet, its antigen is unknown.

V was trimmed by 4 bases and J by 0 bases, leaving 10 bases between them. The CDR3 contains 13 residues. The V gene's germline CDR1 is SQVTM and CDR2 ANQGSEA. The authors produced TCR alpha and TCR beta cDNA libraries with sample barcodes and UMIs by 5'RACE using constant-segment primers. TCRdb analysed the 5' RACE reads with MiXCR anew, one entry per CDR3 protein. This table holds around 310,000 distinct CDR3 sequences, roughly 15% found once. The sample consisted of PBMCs or a T cell subset sorted from them (not recorded which). This rearrangement joins TRBV29-1 to TRBJ2-7; D is perhaps TRBD1 or TRBD2 (5 bases each). The receptor was isolated from a man younger than 35 who had mild COVID-19 (a few samples of this study predate the infection). Cell type and time point are not known. The CDR3 here is CSVGGSFSYEQYF. As DNA, the CDR3 is TGCAGCGTTGGGGGGTCTTTCTCCTACGAGCAGTACTTC.